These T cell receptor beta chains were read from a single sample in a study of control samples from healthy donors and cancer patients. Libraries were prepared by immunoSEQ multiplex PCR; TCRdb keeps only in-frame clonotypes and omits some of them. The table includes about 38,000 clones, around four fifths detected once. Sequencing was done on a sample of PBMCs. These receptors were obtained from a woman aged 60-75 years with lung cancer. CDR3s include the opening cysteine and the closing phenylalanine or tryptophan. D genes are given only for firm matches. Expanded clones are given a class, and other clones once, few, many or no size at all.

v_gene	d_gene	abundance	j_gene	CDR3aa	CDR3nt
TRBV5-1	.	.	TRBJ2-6	CASSLLSSGTGANVLTF	TGCGCCAGCAGCTTGTTATCCTCAGGGACTGGGGCCAACGTCCTGACTTTC
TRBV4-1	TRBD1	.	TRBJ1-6	CASSQQTDRVDSPLHF	TGCGCCAGCAGCCAACAAACTGACAGGGTAGATTCACCCCTCCACTTT
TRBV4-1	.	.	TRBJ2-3	CASSQEPLATDTQYF	TGCGCCAGCAGCCAAGAGCCCCTAGCCACAGATACGCAGTATTTT
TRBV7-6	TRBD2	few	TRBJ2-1	CASSPGLAGGWDEQFF	TGTGCCAGCAGCCCTGGACTAGCGGGAGGATGGGATGAGCAGTTCTTC
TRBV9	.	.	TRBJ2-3	CASSGRAGPPLSTDTQYF	TGTGCCAGCAGCGGACGAGCCGGGCCTCCTTTGAGCACAGATACGCAGTATTTT
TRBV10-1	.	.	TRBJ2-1	CASSESQIYNEQFF	TGCGCCAGCAGTGAGTCGCAAATCTACAATGAGCAGTTCTTC
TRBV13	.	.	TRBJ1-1	CASSPSIGVEAFF	TGTGCCAGCAGCCCATCGATTGGGGTCGAAGCTTTCTTT
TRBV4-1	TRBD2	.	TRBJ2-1	CASSQVGGRSYNEQFF	TGCGCCAGCAGCCAAGTGGGCGGGAGGTCCTACAATGAGCAGTTCTTC
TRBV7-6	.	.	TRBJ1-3	CASSLDPGTNTIYF	TGTGCCAGCAGCTTAGACCCGGGGACAAACACCATATATTTT
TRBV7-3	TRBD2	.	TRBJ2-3	CASSLAGGSTDTQYF	TGTGCCAGCAGCCTAGCGGGGGGGAGCACAGATACGCAGTATTTT
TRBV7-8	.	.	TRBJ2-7	CASSFSSYEQYF	TGTGCCAGCAGCTTTAGCTCCTACGAGCAGTACTTC
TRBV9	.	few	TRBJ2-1	CASSVAVTSEQFF	TGTGCCAGCAGCGTAGCTGTGACTAGTGAGCAGTTCTTC
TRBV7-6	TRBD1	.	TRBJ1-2	CASSRQTGEHYGYTF	TGTGCCAGCAGCCGCCAGACAGGGGAACACTATGGCTACACCTTC
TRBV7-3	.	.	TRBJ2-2	CASSSSAGPGELFF	TGTGCCAGCAGCTCGTCAGCTGGCCCCGGGGAGCTGTTTTTT
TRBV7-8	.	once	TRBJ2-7	CASSISITGRSYRQYF	TGTGCCAGCAGCATCTCCATAACCGGGCGCAGTTACAGGCAGTACTTC
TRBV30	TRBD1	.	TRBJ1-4	CALITGGGEKLFF	TGTGCTTTGATCACAGGGGGAGGGGAAAAACTGTTTTTT
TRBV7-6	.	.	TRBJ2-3	CASSRPEGQEVTDTQYF	TGTGCCAGCAGCCGCCCCGAGGGGCAGGAGGTAACAGATACGCAGTATTTT
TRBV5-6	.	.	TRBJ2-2	CASSLAWGNTGELFF	TGTGCCAGCAGCTTGGCATGGGGGAACACCGGGGAGCTGTTTTTT
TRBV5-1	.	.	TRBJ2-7	CASSLGNRDHEQYF	TGCGCCAGCAGCTTGGGGAACAGGGACCACGAGCAGTACTTC
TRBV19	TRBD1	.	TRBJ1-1	CASSPTGTVNTEAFF	TGTGCCAGTAGTCCAACGGGGACAGTGAACACTGAAGCTTTCTTT
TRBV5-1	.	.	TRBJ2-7	CASSFGAGRDEQYF	TGCGCCAGCAGCTTCGGGGCGGGAAGGGACGAGCAGTACTTC
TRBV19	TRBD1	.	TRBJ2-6	CASSDRAGANVLTF	TGTGCCAGTAGTGACAGGGCTGGGGCCAACGTCCTGACTTTC
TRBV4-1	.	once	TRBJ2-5	CASSQEISGLMMETQYF	TGCGCCAGCAGCCAAGAAATCAGCGGGCTAATGATGGAGACCCAGTACTTC
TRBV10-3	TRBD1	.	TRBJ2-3	CAIRGEGGDTQYF	TGTGCCATCAGGGGGGAAGGGGGCGATACGCAGTATTTT
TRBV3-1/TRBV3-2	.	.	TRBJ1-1	CASGIGNTEAFF	TGTGCCAGCGGCATAGGGAACACTGAAGCTTTCTTT
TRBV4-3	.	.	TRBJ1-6	CASSHGTLNSPLHF	TGCGCCAGCAGCCATGGGACTCTTAATTCACCCCTCCACTTT
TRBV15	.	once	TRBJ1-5	CATSREAGSGQPQHF	TGTGCCACCAGCAGAGAAGCAGGGAGCGGTCAGCCCCAGCATTTT
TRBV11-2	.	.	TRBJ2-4	CASSLYTQNIQYF	TGTGCCAGCAGCTTATACACCCAAAACATTCAGTACTTC
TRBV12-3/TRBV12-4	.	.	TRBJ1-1	CASSLDTEAFF	TGTGCCAGCAGTTTGGACACTGAAGCTTTCTTT
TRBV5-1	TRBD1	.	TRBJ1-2	CASSLDRVEYGYTF	TGCGCCAGCAGCCTGGACAGGGTCGAGTATGGCTACACCTTC
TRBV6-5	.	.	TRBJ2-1	CASLRVLSSNEQFF	TGTGCCAGTCTCAGGGTTTTGTCCTCCAATGAGCAGTTCTTC
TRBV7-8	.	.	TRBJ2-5	CASSFRRLGQGETQYF	TGTGCCAGCAGCTTCAGAAGATTAGGCCAAGGAGAGACCCAGTACTTC
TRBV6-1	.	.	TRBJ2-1	CASSSINEQFF	TGTGCCAGCAGTTCAATCAATGAGCAGTTCTTC
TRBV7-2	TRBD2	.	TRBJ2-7	CASSLRALAGSTYEQYF	TGTGCCAGCAGCCTTAGGGCGCTAGCGGGAAGTACCTACGAGCAGTACTTC
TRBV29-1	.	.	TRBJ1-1	CSVQGILNTEAFF	TGCAGCGTCCAGGGAATTCTGAACACTGAAGCTTTCTTT
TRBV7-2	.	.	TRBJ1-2	CASNPRGYYGYTF	TGTGCCAGTAACCCCCGGGGGTACTATGGCTACACCTTC
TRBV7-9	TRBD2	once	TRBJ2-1	CASSLVGGGAIEQFF	TGTGCCAGCAGCTTAGTCGGCGGGGGGGCAATTGAGCAGTTCTTC
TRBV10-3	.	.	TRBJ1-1	CAIRDSLGGGTEAFF	TGTGCCATCCGAGACTCCCTTGGGGGAGGCACTGAAGCTTTCTTT
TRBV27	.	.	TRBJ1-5	CASSLFGISNQPQHF	TGTGCCAGCAGTTTATTTGGGATTAGCAATCAGCCCCAGCATTTT
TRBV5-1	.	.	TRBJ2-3	CASSTRATNTQYF	TGCGCCAGCAGCACCCGGGCAACTAATACGCAGTATTTT
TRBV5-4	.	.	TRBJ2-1	CASSLYGGSYNEQFF	TGTGCCAGCAGCTTGTACGGCGGGTCATACAATGAGCAGTTCTTC
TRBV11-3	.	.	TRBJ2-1	CASSSGAGRKNNEQFF	TGTGCCAGCAGCTCAGGGGCAGGGAGGAAGAACAATGAGCAGTTCTTC
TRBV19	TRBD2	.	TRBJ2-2	CASSGSGTSVSTGELFF	TGTGCCAGTAGTGGCTCCGGGACTAGCGTTAGCACCGGGGAGCTGTTTTTT
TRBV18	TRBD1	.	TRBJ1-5	CASSPDRERQPQHF	TGTGCCAGCTCACCAGACAGGGAACGTCAGCCCCAGCATTTT
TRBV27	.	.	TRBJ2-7	CASSFRGILSYEQYF	TGTGCCAGCAGTTTCCGAGGGATCCTCTCCTACGAGCAGTACTTC
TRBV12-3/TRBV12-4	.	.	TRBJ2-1	CASSLGLKGRQFF	TGTGCCAGCAGCCTGGGGCTAAAGGGACGGCAGTTCTTC
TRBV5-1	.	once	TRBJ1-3	CASRSGETFGNTIYF	TGCGCCAGCAGATCGGGAGAGACTTTTGGAAACACCATATATTTT
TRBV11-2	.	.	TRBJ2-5	CASSLGGPPETQYF	TGTGCCAGCAGCTTAGGGGGCCCCCCGGAGACCCAGTACTTC
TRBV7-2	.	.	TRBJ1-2	CASSLAPVQTEGYTF	TGTGCCAGCAGCTTAGCCCCCGTGCAGACGGAGGGCTACACCTTC
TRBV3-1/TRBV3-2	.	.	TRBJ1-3	CASSQIRGGGNTIYF	TGTGCCAGCAGCCAAATAAGAGGTGGGGGCAACACCATATATTTT